This T cell receptor beta chain was sequenced in a study of T-cell reconstitution after alpha-beta-depleted transplantation in children. Unique molecular identifiers were built into the TCRbeta library. A single record per CDR3 protein comes from TCRdb applying MiXCR to the PCR reads. The table lists 500,000 to 600,000 distinct CDR3 sequences, roughly 33% of them singletons. The CDR3 loop spans 18 amino acids. The germline V gene encodes CDR1 SGHVS and CDR2 FNYEAQ. The junction had 6 bases not matched to a gene; V was cut back by 2 bases and J by 0 bases. The specimen comprised PBMCs from the stem cell graft donor, sampled from the stem cell graft. The rearrangement links TRBV7-6 to TRBJ2-2, with 10 bases fitting TRBD2. This clonotype was obtained from a human donor who donated a stem cell graft to a child with aplastic anemia. The CDR3 nucleotides read TGTGCCAGCAGCTTATCTAGCGGGAGATTGGCGAACACCGGGGAGCTGTTTTTT. Its translation is CASSLSSGRLANTGELFF.